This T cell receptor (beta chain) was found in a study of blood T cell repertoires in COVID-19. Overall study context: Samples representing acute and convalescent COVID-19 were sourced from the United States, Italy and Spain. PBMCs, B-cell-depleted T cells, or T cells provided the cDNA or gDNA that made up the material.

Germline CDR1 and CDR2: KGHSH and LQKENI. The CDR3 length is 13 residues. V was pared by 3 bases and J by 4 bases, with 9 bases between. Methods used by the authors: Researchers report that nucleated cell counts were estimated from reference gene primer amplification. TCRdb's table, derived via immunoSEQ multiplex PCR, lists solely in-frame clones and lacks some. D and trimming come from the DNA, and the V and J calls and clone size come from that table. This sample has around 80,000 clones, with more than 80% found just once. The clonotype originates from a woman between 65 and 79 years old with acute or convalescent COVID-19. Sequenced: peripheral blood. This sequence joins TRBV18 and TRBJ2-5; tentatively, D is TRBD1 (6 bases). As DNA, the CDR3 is TGTGCCAGCTCACCGGCCAGGGGAGAGACCCAGTACTTC. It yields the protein CASSPARGETQYF.